What follows is one TCR beta chain and its context. Its antigen is still unknown. Amplification targeted the TCR beta CDR3 regions, with RNA transcripts as the source material. Following a first-round RT-PCR that used HTBI primers, a second-round multiplex PCR was carried out. TCRdb processed the multiplex PCR reads anew with MiXCR; each CDR3 protein has one entry. The top ten hold approximately 10% of the sample, which has about 1.2 million distinct CDR3 sequences, less than 45% seen once. This sample stems from a study of Graves' ophthalmopathy and Graves' hyperthyroidism. Findings and caveats of the study: Discriminating ophthalmopathy from stable hyperthyroidism, a 13-signature model attained a sensitivity of about 90% and a specificity of about 81%. Among thyroid clonotypes expanded above 0.001 frequency, most also appeared in blood.

This CDR3 spans 13 amino acids. Deletions cut 8 bases from V and 2 bases from J, with 10 bases between. Germline V gene lookup returns CDR1 ENHRY and CDR2 SYGVKD. Patients in the hyperthyroidism group, adults aged 18 to 65, were newly diagnosed, under 2 months' duration. Researchers turned away patients with other autoimmune diseases, uncontrolled infections, pregnancy or lactation. The chain links TRBV10-3 to TRBJ1-5, with D unresolved. The receptor was derived from an adult man with Graves' hyperthyroidism. The specimen sequenced was peripheral blood or thyroid tissue (not recorded which). CDR3 sequence: CAIGSEGNQPQHF. CDR3 nucleotides: TGTGCCATCGGCTCTGAGGGCAATCAGCCCCAGCATTTT.